Presented here are 25 T cell receptor beta chains from one specimen sequenced in a study of shared clonotypes between healthy human individuals (dated by TCRdb to 2020 to 2022). Libraries came from the immunoSEQ multiplex PCR assay. TCRdb provides this immuneACCESS table in a form limited to in-frame rearrangements. Some clones are lacking; in checked studies, under half of them reflect an unresolved V gene, and why the rest are absent is not known. The sample data list approximately 2.4 million clones, and 95% of these were observed just once. The ten largest clones take up around 0.13% of the sample. Sequencing was carried out using naive CD4+ T cells sorted from blood. Interpreted using the paper, the cell subset or site label stands for: CD45RA+ positively selected. The origin of the receptors is a man aged 18 to 29 in good health.

This sequence joins TRBV7-4 and TRBJ2-5; maybe TRBD1 (6 bases). The ends were cut back, 3 bases at V and 4 bases at J, with 9 bases in the middle. The CDR3 sequence is 13 residues long. Germline CDR1 and CDR2: SGHVT and SQSDAQ. CDR3 nucleotides: TGTGCCAGCAGCTTTGGACAGAGAGAGACCCAGTACTTC. Its protein is CASSFGQRETQYF.

This chain joins TRBV6-5 and TRBJ2-7; possibly TRBD1 or TRBD2 for D (7 bases each). CDR1 MNHEY and CDR2 SVGAGI come from the germline V gene. The CDR3 is made up of 15 amino acids. V gave up 5 bases and J gave up 4 bases, with 18 bases separating them. The CDR3 here is CASSTTGAGGYEQYF. The CDR3 bases are TGTGCCAGCAGTACAACAGGGGCCGGGGGGTACGAGCAGTACTTC.

The V call is TRBV6-1, the J call TRBJ1-5, with 9 bases aligning to TRBD1. This CDR3 comprises 16 residues. The J segment lost 5 bases and the V segment lost 4 bases, leaving 9 bases of the junction unmatched. The V gene's germline CDR1 is MNHNS and CDR2 SASEGT. CDR3 protein: CASSVTSGTGYQPQHF. The CDR3 region has the DNA TGTGCCAGCAGTGTCACCTCCGGGACAGGGTATCAGCCCCAGCATTTT.

The V call is TRBV30, the J call TRBJ1-5; perhaps TRBD1 as D (5 bases). CDR1 and CDR2 from the germline V gene are GTSNPN and SVGIG (reference sequence). The CDR3 has 14 amino acids. Trimming pared 1 base from V and 6 bases from J, leaving 13 bases between. CDR3 protein: CAWSGGVLGQPQHF. CDR3 DNA sequence: TGTGCCTGGAGTGGGGGGGTATTGGGTCAGCCCCAGCATTTT.

The chain combines TRBV9 with TRBJ1-2; D is uncertain. The CDR3 spans 15 residues. Per the germline V gene, CDR1 is SGDLS and CDR2 is YYNGEE. V was clipped by 0 bases and J by 4 bases, with 13 bases between them. CDR3 nucleotide sequence: TGTGCCAGCAGCGTAGGACCCGGACCGACCTATGGCTACACCTTC. Protein product: CASSVGPGPTYGYTF.

CDR3: CASVGFRGGSLNIQYF. CDR3 sequence (DNA): TGTGCTAGTGTCGGTTTCCGGGGGGGCTCTCTCAACATTCAGTACTTC. The chain couples TRBV12-5 to TRBJ2-4; TRBD2 agrees at 8 bases. This CDR3 has 16 amino acids. Germline V gene sequence: CDR1 LGHNT, CDR2 FRNRAP. V trimming: 7 bases; J trimming: 7 bases; junction bases outside the gene matches: 15.

This chain connects TRBV5-4 to TRBJ2-7; D call uncertain. The CDR3 totals 15 residues. From germline, CDR1 is SGHNT and CDR2 YYREEE (reference sequence). V was shortened by 0 bases and J by 11 bases, with 21 bases between the two germline ends. This CDR3 is CASSLASRQPTSEYF. The CDR3 DNA is TGTGCCAGCAGCTTGGCTTCCCGTCAACCTACGAGCGAGTACTTC.

The chain is built from TRBV13 and TRBJ2-1; D may be TRBD2 (6 bases). This CDR3 has 18 residues. Per germline, CDR1 PRHDT and CDR2 FYEKMQ (reference sequence). V was shortened by 0 bases and J by 4 bases, with 19 bases between the two germline ends. CDR3 sequence (DNA): TGTGCCAGCAGCTTAGGCCGTTTCTCGCTAGCGCCGTACAATGAGCAGTTCTTC. It translates to CASSLGRFSLAPYNEQFF.

J is TRBJ2-6 and V is TRBV6-6; D gene unclear. Trimming pared 0 bases from V and 4 bases from J, leaving 4 bases between. Germline-derived CDR1 and CDR2 are MNHNY and SVGAGI (reference sequence). The CDR3 spans 14 residues. The DNA for the CDR3 is TGTGCCAGCAGTTACTCGCAGGGGGCCAACGTCCTGACTTTC. This translates into CASSYSQGANVLTF.

The genes are TRBV30 and TRBJ2-7; 7 bases fit TRBD1. Germline CDR1 is GTSNPN and CDR2 is SVGIG (reference sequence). Germline trimming cut 1 base from V and 0 bases from J; bases unmatched to any gene: 6. The CDR3 sequence is 15 residues long. The CDR3 sequence is CAWSATGLASYEQYF. DNA of the CDR3: TGTGCCTGGAGTGCGACAGGGTTGGCCTCCTACGAGCAGTACTTC.

The chain uses TRBV9 and TRBJ2-4; D might be TRBD2 (7 bases). Germline V gives CDR1 SGDLS, CDR2 YYNGEE. The V end lost 3 bases, the J end lost 4 bases, and 20 bases lay between the germline ends. This CDR3 contains 17 residues. Here the CDR3 reads CASSGGLTGTTKNIQYF. In nucleotides, the CDR3 is TGTGCCAGCAGCGGGGGGCTGACCGGGACTACTAAAAACATTCAGTACTTC.

This chain connects TRBV10-1 to TRBJ2-7; tentative D call: TRBD2 (6 bases). CDR1 and CDR2 (germline): WNHNN, SYGVQD (reference sequence). The CDR3 is 15 amino acids. The germline V and J ends were trimmed by 4 bases and 6 bases, with 19 bases remaining between them. The CDR3 here is CASSVGRSRAGEQYF. The CDR3, as DNA: TGCGCCAGCAGTGTAGGGAGGTCGCGGGCTGGCGAGCAGTACTTC.

CDR3 sequence (DNA): TGTGCCAGCTCACTAGAGTCGGGACAGGGTAACTATGGCTACACCTTC. Amino acid sequence: CASSLESGQGNYGYTF. The chain recombines TRBV18 with TRBJ1-2; 9 bases line up with TRBD1. CDR1 is KGHSH and CDR2 is LQKENI in the germline V gene. The length of the CDR3 is 16 residues. With V trimmed by 4 bases and J by 1 base, 7 bases remained unmatched.

This clone has a handful of counts. This chain uses TRBV13 with TRBJ1-2; D unclear. Germline assignment: CDR1 PRHDT and CDR2 FYEKMQ (reference sequence). The CDR3 covers 13 residues. V was trimmed by 2 bases and J by 2 bases, leaving 6 bases between them. Here the CDR3 DNA reads TGTGCCAGCAGCTTATCCCAGAACTATGGCTACACCTTC. Protein product: CASSLSQNYGYTF.

V gene TRBV5-1 combines with J gene TRBJ2-7; 9 positions match TRBD2. Germline values: CDR1 SGHRS, CDR2 YFSETQ. This CDR3 spans 16 amino acids. V lost 0 bases and J lost 2; bases outside the gene matches: 6. CDR3 amino acids: CASSLAASGKTYEQYF. CDR3 DNA: TGCGCCAGCAGCTTGGCGGCTAGCGGGAAAACCTACGAGCAGTACTTC.

DNA for the CDR3: TGCGCCAGCAGCGCTACTAGCCGCGAGGAGAATGAGCAGTTCTTC. Encoded protein: CASSATSREENEQFF. The V and J genes are TRBV5-1 and TRBJ2-1, with D possibly matching TRBD2 (6 bases). V was cut by 4 bases and J by 7 bases, with 18 bases left in between. This CDR3 comprises 15 residues. Germline V gene sequence: CDR1 SGHRS, CDR2 YFSETQ.

This chain joins TRBV7-9 and TRBJ2-2, with TRBD2 matching 7 bases. The germline V gene encodes CDR1 SEHNR and CDR2 FQNEAQ (reference sequence). The CDR3 totals 17 residues. J was trimmed by 6 bases and V by 2 bases; bases with no gene match: 12. The CDR3 loop is CASSLSPAGELSGELFF. The CDR3 DNA is TGTGCCAGCAGCTTATCTCCGGCGGGAGAGCTCTCCGGGGAGCTGTTTTTT.

With regard to this clone: The same CDR3 is also encoded by other DNA sequences in this sample. The chain carries TRBV6-5 and TRBJ2-3, with D tentatively TRBD1 (6 bases). Trimming cost V 2 bases and J 1 base, with 7 bases left between them. The CDR3 runs to 14 residues. CDR1 and CDR2 (germline): MNHEY, SVGAGI. CDR3 residues: CASSYNRGTDTQYF. CDR3 bases: TGTGCCAGCAGTTACAACAGGGGCACAGATACGCAGTATTTT.

The chain joins TRBV7-2 to TRBJ1-1, with D uncertain. Trimming removed 5 bases at V and 3 bases at J, with 4 bases between. Germline V gene sequence: CDR1 SGHTA, CDR2 FQGNSA. The CDR3 is made up of 11 amino acids. The CDR3 loop is CASSIYTEAFF. Written as DNA, the CDR3 is TGTGCCAGCAGCATATACACTGAAGCTTTCTTT.

V usage is TRBV6-1 and J usage is TRBJ1-3, with D possibly matching TRBD1 (5 bases). Germline V gene data show CDR1 as MNHNS and CDR2 as SASEGT. Trimming left V 4 bases short and J 5 bases short, with 21 bases between. This CDR3 has 17 amino acids. The chain's CDR3 is CASSVDGVASGRNTIYF. Here the CDR3 DNA reads TGTGCCAGCAGTGTGGATGGAGTGGCTTCGGGGCGAAACACCATATATTTT.

V gene TRBV19 combines with J gene TRBJ2-7, with D unresolved. Germline CDR1 and CDR2: LNHDA and SQIVND (reference sequence). With 6 bases removed from V and 0 bases from J, the gap between germline ends came to 12 bases. The CDR3 has 14 residues. DNA of the CDR3: TGTGCCAGTAGGGAGTCAAGGAGCTCCTACGAGCAGTACTTC. Translation: CASRESRSSYEQYF.

The chain links TRBV28 to TRBJ1-4, with D uncertain. Germline V gives CDR1 MDHEN, CDR2 SYDVKM. The V gene lost 6 bases and the J gene lost 4 bases, with 12 bases spanning the gap. The CDR3 totals 14 residues. This CDR3 is CASRPPRINEKLFF. CDR3 in DNA: TGTGCCAGCAGACCCCCGAGGATTAATGAAAAACTGTTTTTT.

V gene TRBV10-2 combines with J gene TRBJ1-5; 8 bases map to TRBD1. J was trimmed by 6 bases and V by 10 bases; bases with no gene match: 8. Germline CDR1 is WSHSY and CDR2 is SAAADI. The CDR3 has 13 amino acids. The CDR3 region is CATRTGTSQPQHF. The CDR3 bases are TGCGCCACCAGGACAGGGACCAGTCAGCCCCAGCATTTT.

The chain recombines TRBV19 with TRBJ1-5; D call uncertain. Trimming took off 0 bases at V and 6 bases at J, with 6 bases between the two ends. CDR3 length: 13 residues. CDR1 and CDR2 from the germline V gene are LNHDA and SQIVND (reference sequence). In DNA form, the CDR3 reads TGTGCCAGTAGTATAGAGGTCGTTCAGCCCCAGCATTTT. Its translation is CASSIEVVQPQHF.

This clone was seen just once. Other DNA sequences in the sample encode the same CDR3. The rearrangement joins TRBV7-2 to TRBJ2-5; 7 bases match TRBD1. The CDR3 is made up of 14 amino acids. The germline V gene has CDR1 SGHTA and CDR2 FQGNSA. Losses at the gene ends were 3 bases for V and 1 base for J; bases not matched to a gene: 2. CDR3 nucleotides: TGTGCCAGCAGCTTGGGACAGACCCAAGAGACCCAGTACTTC. Its protein is CASSLGQTQETQYF.